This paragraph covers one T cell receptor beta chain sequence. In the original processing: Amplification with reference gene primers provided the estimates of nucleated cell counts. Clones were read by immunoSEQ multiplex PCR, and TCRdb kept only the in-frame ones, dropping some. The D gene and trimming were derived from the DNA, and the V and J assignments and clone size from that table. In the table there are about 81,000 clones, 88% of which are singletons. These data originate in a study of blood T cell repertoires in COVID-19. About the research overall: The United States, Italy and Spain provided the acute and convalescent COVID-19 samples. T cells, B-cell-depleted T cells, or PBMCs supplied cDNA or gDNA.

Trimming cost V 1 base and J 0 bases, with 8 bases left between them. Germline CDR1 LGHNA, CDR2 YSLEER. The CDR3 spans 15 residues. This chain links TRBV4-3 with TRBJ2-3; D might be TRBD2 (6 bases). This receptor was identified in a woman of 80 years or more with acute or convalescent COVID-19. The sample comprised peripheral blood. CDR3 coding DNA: TGCGCCAGCAGCCAAGTCGGGAGCAGCACAGATACGCAGTATTTT. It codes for CASSQVGSSTDTQYF.